A selection of T cell receptor beta chains follows, all from one sample in a study of CD8 T cells in Susac syndrome. TCRdb fed the immunoSEQ multiplex PCR reads into MiXCR, producing one record per CDR3 protein. This table holds about 200,000 distinct CDR3 sequences, roughly 91% found once. The sample comprised CD4+ T cells from PBMCs. Receptors were obtained from a human donor with Susac syndrome. Both conserved end residues are part of each CDR3. The D gene is left open where the match is weak. Clone size is shown for a subset of rows, as once, few, many or a class of expanded clone.

>TRBD2|TRBV29-1|NA|TRBJ2-3
TGCAGCGTCTCCGCGGGGTGGGGACTAGCGGGGGTAATAGATACGCAGTATTTT
CSVSAGWGLAGVIDTQYF
>NA|TRBV3-1|NA|TRBJ2-3
TGTGCCAGCAGCCTAGGGTCCTTAGTCCCCACAGATACGCAGTATTTT
CASSLGSLVPTDTQYF
>TRBD1|TRBV11-2|NA|TRBJ2-7
TGTGCCAGCAGCCTGGACAGGGTAGAGTCCTACGAGCAGTACTTC
CASSLDRVESYEQYF
>TRBD2|TRBV3-1|NA|TRBJ2-1
TGTGCCAGCAGAATGGTTGCGGGAGGGGGCAATGAGCAGTTCTTC
CASRMVAGGGNEQFF
>NA|TRBV5-1|NA|TRBJ2-3
TGCGCCAGCAGCTTAGTACTTTCAGGGATCCCAGATACGCAGTATTTT
CASSLVLSGIPDTQYF
>TRBD2|TRBV7-2|NA|TRBJ2-1
TGTGCCAGCAGCCCAGGCGGGACTAGCCACAATGAGCAGTTCTTC
CASSPGGTSHNEQFF
>NA|TRBV7-9|once|TRBJ1-1
TGTGCCAGCAGCTTAGAGTGGGTGAACACTGAAGCTTTCTTT
CASSLEWVNTEAFF
>NA|TRBV25-1|NA|TRBJ2-3
TGTGCCAGCAGTGTGGCCGGACTTAGCACAGATACGCAGTATTTT
CASSVAGLSTDTQYF
>NA|TRBV20-1|NA|TRBJ2-7
TGCAGTGCTAGAGGGGGGGGCTCAACCTACGAGCAGTACTTC
CSARGGGSTYEQYF
>TRBD1|TRBV27|once|TRBJ1-1
TGTGCCAGCAGCCGGGGACAGGGGGCGGCAGCTTTCTTT
CASSRGQGAAAFF
>TRBD2|TRBV20-1|once|TRBJ2-5
TGCAGTGCTAGAGATCCCGGTAGCGGGAGGACCCAGTACTTC
CSARDPGSGRTQYF
>NA|TRBV12-3/TRBV12-4|NA|TRBJ2-2
TGTGCCAGCAGTCTATCGGCCACCGGGGAGCTGTTTTTT
CASSLSATGELFF
>NA|TRBV11-1|NA|TRBJ1-1
TGTGCCAGCAGCCCAGGGGTAACTGAAGCTTTCTTT
CASSPGVTEAFF
>TRBD2|TRBV4-2|NA|TRBJ2-3
TGTGCCAGCAGCCAAGATTGGAGGACTAGCGGGGGGACAGATACGCAGTATTTT
CASSQDWRTSGGTDTQYF
>TRBD1|TRBV5-1|once|TRBJ2-2
TGCGCCAGCAGCCTCCGGGACAGGGGGCAGACCACCGGGGAGCTGTTTTTT
CASSLRDRGQTTGELFF
>TRBD2|TRBV6-1|NA|TRBJ2-3
TGTGCCAGCAGCGACAGCGGGGGTACGCAGTATTTT
CASSDSGGTQYF
>TRBD1|TRBV2|NA|TRBJ2-1
TGTGCCAGCAGTTTAGACAGGGGTCAGGAAAATGAGCAGTTCTTC
CASSLDRGQENEQFF
>NA|TRBV5-6|NA|TRBJ1-2
TGTGCCAGCAGCTTTAGGGGTACTACCTATGGCTACACCTTC
CASSFRGTTYGYTF
>NA|TRBV18|NA|TRBJ1-5
TGTGCCAGCTCACCAACTTTGGTAAGCGGTGGCAATCAGCCCCAGCATTTT
CASSPTLVSGGNQPQHF
>NA|TRBV7-6|NA|TRBJ1-5
TGTGCCAGCAGCTTAGCGTTCCCGGGACACCAGCCCCAGCATTTT
CASSLAFPGHQPQHF
>NA|TRBV12-3/TRBV12-4|NA|TRBJ1-4
TGTGCCAGCCGACGAAGGGATGAAAAACTGTTTTTT
CASRRRDEKLFF
>NA|TRBV9|NA|TRBJ2-4
TGTGCCAGCAGCGTGTCAGGGGACAAAAACATTCAGTACTTC
CASSVSGDKNIQYF
>TRBD1|TRBV20-1|NA|TRBJ1-4
TGCAGTGCTAGAGGAACCGGGACAGGGAATGAAAAACTGTTTTTT
CSARGTGTGNEKLFF
>NA|TRBV5-1|NA|TRBJ2-1
TGCGCCAGCAGCACCAGGGGCTACAATGAGCAGTTCTTC
CASSTRGYNEQFF
>TRBD1|TRBV5-1|NA|TRBJ1-1
TGCGCCAGCAGCATCGGACAGGCCTCGAACACTGAAGCTTTCTTT
CASSIGQASNTEAFF
>NA|TRBV4-1|once|TRBJ1-3
TGCGCCAGCAGCCAAGTTACAGCCGGAATAAGTTTGGGAAACACCATATATTTT
CASSQVTAGISLGNTIYF
>TRBD1|TRBV19|NA|TRBJ2-7
TGTGCCAGTAGTCCGGACAGGGCCTCCTACGAGCAGTACTTC
CASSPDRASYEQYF
>NA|TRBV18|NA|TRBJ2-7
TGTGCCAGCTCTCAAAAATCTCGGGAGCAGTACTTC
CASSQKSREQYF
>NA|TRBV4-1|NA|TRBJ2-7
TGCGCCAGCAGCCGACTTGACGGGCCTAGCTCCTACGAGCAGTACTTC
CASSRLDGPSSYEQYF
>NA|TRBV6-5|NA|TRBJ1-5
TGTGCCAGCAGTTGGGTACAGGGAACTAATCAGCCCCAGCATTTT
CASSWVQGTNQPQHF
>NA|TRBV2|NA|TRBJ2-3
TGTGCCAGCAGGAAGACCTTTAGGGGAATTAGCACAGATACGCAGTATTTT
CASRKTFRGISTDTQYF